This T cell receptor beta chain was captured by sequencing in a study of blood T cell repertoires in COVID-19 (dated by TCRdb to about 2020). Regarding the study in general: The collaborator samples originated in the United States, Italy and Spain and spanned the acute and convalescent phases of COVID-19. Subjects who had been exposed to COVID-19, were actively infected with it, or had recovered from it provided the deeply sampled blood TCRbeta repertoires that made up the dataset. Sample metadata almost always included a de-identified subject ID, COVID-19 status, age in years and sex. The repertoires were made available in a free public database intended to serve as a resource for research on the immune response to SARS-CoV-2. The samples were drawn from the first 160 participants of the ongoing ImmuneRACE study and from 950 to 1,500 subjects provided by 6 global collaborators. Where HLA class I and class II types were available, the types were taken from metadata supplied by the sample provider, not from assay-based typing. The prospective study material was composed of cDNA or gDNA derived from T cells, B-cell-depleted T cells, or PBMCs.

From the cysteine up to the phenylalanine, the CDR3 has a length of 15 residues. CDR3 DNA only is kept here, 45 bases in frame from base 1. From a lookup of the germline V gene, CDR1 and CDR2 are SGDLS and YYNGEE. From V the trimming removes 4 bases and from J it removes 4 bases, while the gene matches leave 10 bases of the junction unaccounted for. TCRbeta CDR3 regions were amplified from genomic DNA by means of the immunoSEQ Assay, a bias-controlled multiplex PCR. Regarding the original processing steps: Nucleated cell counts per sample were estimated from amplification of reference gene primers within the assay. To quantify the absolute abundance of each unique TCRbeta CDR3 rearrangement, sequence reads were collapsed and filtered. For each sample, productive Simpson clonality was calculated by taking the square root of Simpson's diversity index across productive rearrangements. The table was pulled from immuneACCESS by TCRdb, which kept in-frame rearrangements only. Such tables lose some clones; where checked, under half of the loss comes from unresolved V genes, and the rest has no known cause. The DNA gave D and trimming, while V, J and clone size come from that table. The sample records roughly 140,000 clones, approximately 89% of which are singletons. About 1.5% of the sample is in the top ten clones.

Broader findings and caveats from the paper: The quantity of clinical and demographic metadata differed by source and by participant and was supplied without curation.

This clone was detected only once. It lacks a known antigen. No per-base quality is available; no much larger clone lies one base away. Whole blood was collected in K2EDTA tubes by collaborating institutions according to the institutions' own protocols. For TCRbeta analysis, collaborators shipped samples as frozen whole blood, isolated PBMCs, or DNA extracted from either of those sample types. The material sequenced was peripheral blood. This sequence originates from a woman aged 50 to 60 with acute or convalescent COVID-19. Rearrangement joined TRBV9 to TRBJ1-2; the central 7 bases match TRBD1. The CDR3 protein is CASSLRTGEFYGYTF. The base sequence is TGTGCCAGCAGCTTAAGGACAGGAGAGTTCTATGGCTACACCTTC.